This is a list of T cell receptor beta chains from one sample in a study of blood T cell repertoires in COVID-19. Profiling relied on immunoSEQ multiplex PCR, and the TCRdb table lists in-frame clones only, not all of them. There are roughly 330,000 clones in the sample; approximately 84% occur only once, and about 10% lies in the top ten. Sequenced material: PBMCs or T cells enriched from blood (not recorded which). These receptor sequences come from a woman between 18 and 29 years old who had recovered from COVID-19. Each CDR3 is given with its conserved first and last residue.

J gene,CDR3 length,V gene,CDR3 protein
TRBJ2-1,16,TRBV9,CASSAAGLDKYNEQFF
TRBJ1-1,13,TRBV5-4,CASRFRENTEAFF
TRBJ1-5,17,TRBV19,CASSIAYYRAGNQPQHF
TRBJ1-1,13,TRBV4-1,CASSGGGGTEAFF
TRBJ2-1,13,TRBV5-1,CASGDRGPNEQFF
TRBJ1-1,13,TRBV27,CASSQLRGTEAFF
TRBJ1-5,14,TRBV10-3,CAISESTGNQPQHF
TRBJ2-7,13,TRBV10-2,CASSVDRAYEQYF
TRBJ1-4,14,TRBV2,CASSQYRGNEKLFF
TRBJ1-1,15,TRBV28,CASSLPGTGNTEAFF
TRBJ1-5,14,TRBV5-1,CASSPGTGFQPQHF
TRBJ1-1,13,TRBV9,CASSVRSDTEAFF
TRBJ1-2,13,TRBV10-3,CAISVGTPDGYTF
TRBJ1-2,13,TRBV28,CASTLDSNYGYTF
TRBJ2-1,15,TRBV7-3,CASSFRGSSYNEQFF
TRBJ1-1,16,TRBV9,CASSTSTGRLNTEAFF
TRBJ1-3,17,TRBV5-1,CASSSGQGGGSGNTIYF
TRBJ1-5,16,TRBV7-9,CASSSVNRDSNQPQHF
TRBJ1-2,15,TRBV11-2,CASSSPRQGARGYTF
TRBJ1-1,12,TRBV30,CAWSGQAGEAFF
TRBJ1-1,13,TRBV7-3,CASSHTVNTEAFF
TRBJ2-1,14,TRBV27,CASSFHSSYNEQFF
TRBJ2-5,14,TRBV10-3,CALRLAGAWETQYF
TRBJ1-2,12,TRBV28,CASSMDRFGYTF
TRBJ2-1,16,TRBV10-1,CASSGGGAGRHNEQFF
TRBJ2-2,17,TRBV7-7,CASSPRMAALAPGELFF
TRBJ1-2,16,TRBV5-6,CASSLERGTDSYGYTF
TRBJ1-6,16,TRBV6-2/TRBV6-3,CASSYRQGARGSPLHF
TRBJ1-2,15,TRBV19,CASSRPGGDSYGYTF
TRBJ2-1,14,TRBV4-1,CASSQDAGGGEQFF
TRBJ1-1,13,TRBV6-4,CASRGQAGTEAFF
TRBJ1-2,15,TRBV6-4,CASSEHYRAPYGYTF
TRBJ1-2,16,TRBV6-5,CASSYSARAGDYGYTF
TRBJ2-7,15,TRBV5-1,CASSFGLATSYEQYF
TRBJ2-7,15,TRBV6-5,CASRRGTGGSYEQYF
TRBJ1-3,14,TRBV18,CASSPIDTGNTIYF
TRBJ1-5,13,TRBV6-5,CASSPDRDQPQHF
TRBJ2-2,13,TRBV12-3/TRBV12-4,CASSSPGHGELFF
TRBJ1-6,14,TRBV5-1,CASSLVQGASPLHF
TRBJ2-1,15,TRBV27,CASSLSISGYNEQFF
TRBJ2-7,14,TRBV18,CASSPGQGSYEQYF